Reported below is one T cell receptor (beta chain). The antigen remains undetermined. Sequencing used immunoSEQ multiplex PCR; TCRdb keeps in-frame clones, though not all of them. Among more than 80,000 clones listed, about nine tenths were seen once. The data derive from a study of cytomegalovirus exposure and HLA in healthy donors. Findings and limits, study-wide: Most TCR sequences were rare, but some public TCRs occurred in many donors.

The CDR3 runs to 15 residues. Trimming cost V 5 bases and J 5 bases; bases outside gene matches: 7. In germline, CDR1 is MNHEY, CDR2 SVGAGI. The chain links TRBV6-5 to TRBJ1-4, with 8 bases fitting TRBD1. Input material: PBMCs. The TCR originated in a woman under 30 in good health and CMV-seropositive. CDR3 amino acids: CASSTTGTGNEKLFF. CDR3 DNA: TGTGCCAGCAGTACAACCGGGACAGGCAATGAAAAACTGTTTTTT.